This T cell receptor (beta chain) was identified during a study of blood T cells in healthy people across ages. Sample-barcoded 5' priming and a J-beta primer mix drove a second PCR of 7 to 11 cycles. TCRdb reanalysed the 5' RACE reads using MiXCR and keeps one entry per CDR3 protein. The sample shows 600,000 to 650,000 distinct CDR3 sequences, roughly 58% of them seen only once. Germline CDR1 MNHNS, CDR2 SASEGT. This CDR3 comprises 13 residues. V lost 4 bases and J lost 4, with 10 bases in between. This TCR derives from a man between 60 and 70 years old in good health. Sequencing input: blood. This rearrangement joins TRBV6-1 to TRBJ1-2, with D uncertain. CDR3 sequence reads: CASSASGLYGYTF. The CDR3 DNA reads as TGTGCCAGCAGTGCGAGCGGTCTCTATGGCTACACCTTC.